This T cell receptor beta chain was profiled in a study of cytomegalovirus exposure and HLA in healthy donors. Study-level information: Ancestry clustering placed 70% to 90% of approximately 370 genotyped donors in the Caucasian-associated cluster. General study points: Generally TCR sequences proved uncommon, though certain public TCRs appeared in numerous donors. Researchers counted 164 TCR beta chains as cytomegalovirus-associated.

As for this clone: Its target is unknown.

The germline V and J ends were trimmed by 0 bases and 3 bases, with 9 bases remaining between them. This CDR3 has 15 amino acids. The germline V gene has CDR1 LGHNA and CDR2 YSLEER. PCR primers comprised 60 Vbeta and 13 Jbeta primers. TCRdb's table, derived via immunoSEQ multiplex PCR, lists solely in-frame clones and lacks some. The ten top clones account for 6.2%, within a sample of about 41,000 clones. The TCR comes from a man aged 30 to 39 in good health and CMV-seronegative. The sequenced sample was PBMCs. This chain joins TRBV4-3 and TRBJ1-3, with TRBD1 as a possible D gene (6 bases). CDR3 sequence (DNA): TGCGCCAGCAGCCAAGAGGTGACAGGTGGAAACACCATATATTTT. Translated: CASSQEVTGGNTIYF.